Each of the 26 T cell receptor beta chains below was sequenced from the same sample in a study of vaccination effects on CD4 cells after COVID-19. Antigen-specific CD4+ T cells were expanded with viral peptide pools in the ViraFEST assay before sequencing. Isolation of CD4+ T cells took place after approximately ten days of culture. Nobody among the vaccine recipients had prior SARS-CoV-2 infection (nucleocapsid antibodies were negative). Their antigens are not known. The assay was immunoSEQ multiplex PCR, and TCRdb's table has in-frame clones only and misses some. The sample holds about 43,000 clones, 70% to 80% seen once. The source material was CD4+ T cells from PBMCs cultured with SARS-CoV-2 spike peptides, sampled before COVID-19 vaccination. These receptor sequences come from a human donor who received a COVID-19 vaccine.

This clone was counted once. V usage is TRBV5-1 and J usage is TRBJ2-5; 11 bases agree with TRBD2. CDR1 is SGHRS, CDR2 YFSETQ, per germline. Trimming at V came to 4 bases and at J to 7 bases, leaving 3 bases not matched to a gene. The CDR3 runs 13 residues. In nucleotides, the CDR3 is TGCGCCAGCAGCCCCGGGACTAGCGGGACCCAGTACTTC. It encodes CASSPGTSGTQYF.

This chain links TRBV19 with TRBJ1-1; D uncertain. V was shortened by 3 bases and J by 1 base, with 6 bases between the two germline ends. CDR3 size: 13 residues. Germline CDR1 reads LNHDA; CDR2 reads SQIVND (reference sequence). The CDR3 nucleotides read TGTGCCAGTAGTATTCGGGGGAACACTGAAGCTTTCTTT. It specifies CASSIRGNTEAFF. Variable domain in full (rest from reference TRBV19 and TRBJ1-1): DGGITQSPKYLFRKEGQNVTLSCEQNLNHDAMYWYRQDPGQGLRLIYYSQIVNDFQKGDIAEGYSVSREKKESFPLTVTSAQKNPTAFYLCASSIRGNTEAFFGQGTRLTVV.

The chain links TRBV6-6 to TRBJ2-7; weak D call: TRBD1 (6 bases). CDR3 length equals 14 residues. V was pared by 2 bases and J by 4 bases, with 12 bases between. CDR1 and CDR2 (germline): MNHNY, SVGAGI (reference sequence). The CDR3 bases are TGTGCCAGCAGTTACGTTGGACAGAGATACGAGCAGTACGTC. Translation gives CASSYVGQRYEQYV.

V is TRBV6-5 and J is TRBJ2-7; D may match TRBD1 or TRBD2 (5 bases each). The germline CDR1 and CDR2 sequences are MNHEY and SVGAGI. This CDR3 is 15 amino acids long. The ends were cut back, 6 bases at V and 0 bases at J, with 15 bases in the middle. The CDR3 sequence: CASRRGSVSSYEQYV. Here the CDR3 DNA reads TGTGCCAGCAGGAGGGGCAGTGTTAGCTCCTACGAGCAGTACGTC.

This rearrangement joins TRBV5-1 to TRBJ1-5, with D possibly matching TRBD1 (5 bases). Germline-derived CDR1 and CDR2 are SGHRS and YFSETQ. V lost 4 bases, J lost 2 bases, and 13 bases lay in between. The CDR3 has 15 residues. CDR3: CASSLLGLGNQPQHF. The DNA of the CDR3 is TGCGCCAGCAGCCTGTTGGGACTCGGCAATCAGCCCCAGCATTTT.

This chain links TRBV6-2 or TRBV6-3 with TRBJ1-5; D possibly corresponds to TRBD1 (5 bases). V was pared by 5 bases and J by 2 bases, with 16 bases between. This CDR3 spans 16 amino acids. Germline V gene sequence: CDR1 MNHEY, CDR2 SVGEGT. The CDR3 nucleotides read TGTGCCAGCAGTCGATATTCGGACATTGGCAATCAGCCCCAGCATTTT. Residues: CASSRYSDIGNQPQHF.

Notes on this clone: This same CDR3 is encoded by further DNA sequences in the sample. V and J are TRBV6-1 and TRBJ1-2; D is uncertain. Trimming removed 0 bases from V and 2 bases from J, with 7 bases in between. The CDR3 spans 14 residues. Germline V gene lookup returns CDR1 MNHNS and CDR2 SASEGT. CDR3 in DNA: TGTGCCAGCAGTGAAGCCGGTGGGAACTATGGCTACACCTTC. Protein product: CASSEAGGNYGYTF.

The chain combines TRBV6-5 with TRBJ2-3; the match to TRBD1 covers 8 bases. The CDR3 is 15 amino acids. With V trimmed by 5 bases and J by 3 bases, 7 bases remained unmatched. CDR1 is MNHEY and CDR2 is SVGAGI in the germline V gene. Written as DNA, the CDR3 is TGTGCCAGCAGTACCCAGGGGGCAAGGACAGATACGCAGTATTTT. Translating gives CASSTQGARTDTQYF.

This chain's CDR3 is CASSYPGTFSPLHF. In DNA form, the CDR3 reads TGTGCCAGCAGTTACCCCGGGACTTTTTCACCCCTCCACTTT. J is TRBJ1-6 and V is TRBV6-2 or TRBV6-3; tentatively, D is TRBD1 (5 bases). In germline, CDR1 is MNHEY, CDR2 SVGEGT. V lost 2 bases, J lost 9 bases, and 11 bases lay in between. CDR3 size: 14 residues.

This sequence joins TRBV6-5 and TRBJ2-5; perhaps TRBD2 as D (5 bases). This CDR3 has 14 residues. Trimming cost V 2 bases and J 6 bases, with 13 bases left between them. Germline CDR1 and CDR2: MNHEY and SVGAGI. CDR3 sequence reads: CASSYQDSRQTQYF. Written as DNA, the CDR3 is TGTGCCAGCAGTTACCAGGACTCTCGCCAGACCCAGTACTTC.

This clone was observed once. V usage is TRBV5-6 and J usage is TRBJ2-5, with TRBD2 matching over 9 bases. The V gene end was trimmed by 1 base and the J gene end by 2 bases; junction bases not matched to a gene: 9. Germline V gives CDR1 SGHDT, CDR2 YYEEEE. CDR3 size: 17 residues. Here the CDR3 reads CASSLFGRSGGQETQYF. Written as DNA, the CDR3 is TGTGCCAGCAGCTTGTTTGGGCGTAGCGGGGGACAAGAGACCCAGTACTTC.

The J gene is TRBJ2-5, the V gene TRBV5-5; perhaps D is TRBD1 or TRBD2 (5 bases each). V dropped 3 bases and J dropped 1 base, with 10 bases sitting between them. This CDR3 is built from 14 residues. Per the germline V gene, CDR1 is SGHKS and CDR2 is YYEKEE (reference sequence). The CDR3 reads CASSYSGTQETQYF. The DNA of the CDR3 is TGTGCCAGCAGCTACTCCGGGACCCAAGAGACCCAGTACTTC.

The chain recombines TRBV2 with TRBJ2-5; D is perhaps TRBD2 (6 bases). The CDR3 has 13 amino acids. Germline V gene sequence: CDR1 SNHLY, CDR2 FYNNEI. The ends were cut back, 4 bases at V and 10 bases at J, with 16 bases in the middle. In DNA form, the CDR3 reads TGTGCCAGCAGTGGGCAGAACGGGGGAGGCCAGTACTTC. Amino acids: CASSGQNGGGQYF.

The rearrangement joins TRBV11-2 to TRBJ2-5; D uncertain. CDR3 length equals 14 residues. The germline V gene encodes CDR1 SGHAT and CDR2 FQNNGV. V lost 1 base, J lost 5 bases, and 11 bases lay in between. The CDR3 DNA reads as TGTGCCAGCAGCTTAGGTATCTTATCGGAGACCCAGTACTTC. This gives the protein CASSLGILSETQYF.

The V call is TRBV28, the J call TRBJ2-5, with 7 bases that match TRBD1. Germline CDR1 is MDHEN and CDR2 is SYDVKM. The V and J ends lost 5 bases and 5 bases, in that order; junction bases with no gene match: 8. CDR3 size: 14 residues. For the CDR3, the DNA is TGTGCCAGCAGTCAATCTGGGACAGCCGAGACCCAGTACTTC. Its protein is CASSQSGTAETQYF.

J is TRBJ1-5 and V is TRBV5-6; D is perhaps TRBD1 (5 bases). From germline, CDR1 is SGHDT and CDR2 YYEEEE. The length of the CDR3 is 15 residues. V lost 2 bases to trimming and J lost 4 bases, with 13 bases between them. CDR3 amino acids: CASSFRFGGNQPQHF. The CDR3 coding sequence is TGTGCCAGCAGCTTTAGATTCGGGGGGAATCAGCCCCAGCATTTT.

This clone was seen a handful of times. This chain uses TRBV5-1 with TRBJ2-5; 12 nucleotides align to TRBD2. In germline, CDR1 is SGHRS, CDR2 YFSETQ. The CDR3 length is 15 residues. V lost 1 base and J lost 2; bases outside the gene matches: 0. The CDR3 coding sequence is TGCGCCAGCAGCTTGACTAGCGGGGGGCAAGAGACCCAGTACTTC. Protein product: CASSLTSGGQETQYF.

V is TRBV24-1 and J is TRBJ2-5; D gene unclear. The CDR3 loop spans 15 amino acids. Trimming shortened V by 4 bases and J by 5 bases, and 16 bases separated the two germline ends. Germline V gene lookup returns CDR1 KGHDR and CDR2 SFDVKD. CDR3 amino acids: CATSDPRLVFETQYF. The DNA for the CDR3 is TGTGCCACCAGTGACCCTCGTCTAGTCTTCGAGACCCAGTACTTC.

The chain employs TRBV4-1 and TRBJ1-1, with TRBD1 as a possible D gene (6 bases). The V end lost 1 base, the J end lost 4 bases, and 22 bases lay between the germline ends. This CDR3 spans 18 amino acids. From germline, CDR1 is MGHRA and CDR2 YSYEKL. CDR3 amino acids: CASSQVPFRVRGGTEAFF. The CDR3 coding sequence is TGCGCCAGCAGCCAAGTTCCCTTCAGGGTTAGGGGGGGCACTGAAGCTTTCTTT.

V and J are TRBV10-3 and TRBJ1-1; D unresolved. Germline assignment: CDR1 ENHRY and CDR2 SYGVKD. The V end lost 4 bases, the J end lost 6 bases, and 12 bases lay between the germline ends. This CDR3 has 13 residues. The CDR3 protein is CAISAVERPEAFF. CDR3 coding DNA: TGTGCCATCAGTGCGGTCGAGAGGCCTGAAGCTTTCTTT.

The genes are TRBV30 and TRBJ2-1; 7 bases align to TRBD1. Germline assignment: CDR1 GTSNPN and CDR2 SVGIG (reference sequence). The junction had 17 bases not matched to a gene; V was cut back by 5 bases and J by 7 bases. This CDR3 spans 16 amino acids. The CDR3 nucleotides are TGTGCCTGGTCCAAGGACAGGACACCTCTCCGGAATGAGCAGTTCTTC. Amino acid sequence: CAWSKDRTPLRNEQFF. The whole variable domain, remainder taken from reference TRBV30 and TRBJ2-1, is SQTIHQWPATLVQPVGSPLSLECTVEGTSNPNLYWYRQAAGRGLQLLFYSVGIGQISSEVPQNLSASRPQDRQFILSSKKLLLSDSGFYLCAWSKDRTPLRNEQFFGPGTRLTVL.

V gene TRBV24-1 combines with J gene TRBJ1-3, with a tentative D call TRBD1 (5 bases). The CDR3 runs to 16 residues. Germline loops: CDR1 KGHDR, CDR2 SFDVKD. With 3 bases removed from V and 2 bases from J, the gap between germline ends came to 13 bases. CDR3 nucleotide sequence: TGTGCCACCAGTGATCACGGAGGGGTCGCTGGAAACACCATATATTTT. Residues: CATSDHGGVAGNTIYF.

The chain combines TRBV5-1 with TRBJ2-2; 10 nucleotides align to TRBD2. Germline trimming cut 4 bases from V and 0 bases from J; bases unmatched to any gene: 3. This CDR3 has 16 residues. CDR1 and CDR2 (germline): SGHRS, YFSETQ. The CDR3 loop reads CASSPTSGTNTGELFF. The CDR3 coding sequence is TGCGCCAGCAGCCCTACTAGCGGGACGAACACCGGGGAGCTGTTTTTT.

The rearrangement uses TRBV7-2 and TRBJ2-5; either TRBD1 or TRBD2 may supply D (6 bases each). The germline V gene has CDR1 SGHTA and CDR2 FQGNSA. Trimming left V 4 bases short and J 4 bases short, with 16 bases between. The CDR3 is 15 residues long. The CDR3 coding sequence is TGTGCCAGCAGCTATCTCGAGGGGGGCCGAGAGACCCAGTACTTC. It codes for CASSYLEGGRETQYF.

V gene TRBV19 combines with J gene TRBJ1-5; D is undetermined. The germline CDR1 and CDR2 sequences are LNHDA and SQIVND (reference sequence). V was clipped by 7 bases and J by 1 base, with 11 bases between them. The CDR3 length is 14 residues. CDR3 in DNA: TGTGCCAGTATTGAGAGAGGAAGCAATCAGCCCCAGCATTTT. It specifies CASIERGSNQPQHF.

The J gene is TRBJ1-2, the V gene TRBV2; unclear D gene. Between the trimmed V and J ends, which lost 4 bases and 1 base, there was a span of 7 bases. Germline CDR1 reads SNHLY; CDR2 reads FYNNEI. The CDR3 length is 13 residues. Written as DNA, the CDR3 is TGTGCCAGCAGTGTTGGGGTTAACTATGGCTACACCTTC. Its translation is CASSVGVNYGYTF. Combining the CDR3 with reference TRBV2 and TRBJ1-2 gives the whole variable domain EPEVTQTPSHQVTQMGQEVILRCVPISNHLYFYWYRQILGQKVEFLVSFYNNEISEKSEIFDDQFSVERPDGSNFTLKIRSTKLEDSAMYFCASSVGVNYGYTFGSGTRLTVV.